This record looks at one T cell receptor beta chain sequence and its context. Its antigen is not identified. This CDR3 contains 13 residues. Germline CDR1 and CDR2: MDHEN and SYDVKM. The germline V and J ends were trimmed by 2 bases and 10 bases, with 14 bases remaining between them. This sample stems from a study of shared clonotypes between healthy human individuals. The naive CD8 population came from CD45RO-negative cells selected for CCR7, without terminally differentiated effector memory CD45RA+ cells. General study findings and limits: Among several donors, about 4.6% of naive CD4 clonotypes were found in common. Lower generation probabilities were found for non-shared clonotypes than for those shared by all four donors.

Deep was the level used in running the assay. Replicate PCRs for sorted subsets used 200 ng DNA; this equaled 25,000 to 35,000 T cell genomes. Produced via immunoSEQ multiplex PCR; TCRdb's table is partial and in-frame only. The sample holds under 2,000,000 clones; over 85% are singletons and the top ten take roughly 1%. This clonotype was obtained from a man aged 18 to 29 in good health. Sequencing was carried out using naive CD8+ T cells sorted from blood. The V gene is TRBV28, the J gene TRBJ1-1; D unresolved. CDR3 in amino acids: CASSLRQSPTAFF. The CDR3 DNA sequence: TGTGCCAGCAGTTTACGGCAGTCCCCCACAGCTTTCTTT.